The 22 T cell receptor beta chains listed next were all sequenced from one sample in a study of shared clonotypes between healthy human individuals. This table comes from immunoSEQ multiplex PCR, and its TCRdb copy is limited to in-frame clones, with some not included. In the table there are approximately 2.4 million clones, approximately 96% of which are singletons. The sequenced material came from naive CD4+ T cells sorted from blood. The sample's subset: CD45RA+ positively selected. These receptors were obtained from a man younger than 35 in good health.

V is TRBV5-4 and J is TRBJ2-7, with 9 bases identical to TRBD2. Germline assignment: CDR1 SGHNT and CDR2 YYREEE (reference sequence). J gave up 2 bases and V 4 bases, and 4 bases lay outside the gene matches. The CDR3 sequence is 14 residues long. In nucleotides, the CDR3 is TGTGCCAGCAGCGGTAGCGGGGGAACCTACGAGCAGTACTTC. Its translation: CASSGSGGTYEQYF.

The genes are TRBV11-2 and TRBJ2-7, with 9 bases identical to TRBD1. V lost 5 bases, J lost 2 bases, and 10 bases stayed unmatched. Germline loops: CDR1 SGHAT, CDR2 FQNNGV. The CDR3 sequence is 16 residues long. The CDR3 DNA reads TGTGCCAGCAGCACCCGCGGACAGGGGCGAACCTACGAGCAGTACTTC. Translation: CASSTRGQGRTYEQYF.

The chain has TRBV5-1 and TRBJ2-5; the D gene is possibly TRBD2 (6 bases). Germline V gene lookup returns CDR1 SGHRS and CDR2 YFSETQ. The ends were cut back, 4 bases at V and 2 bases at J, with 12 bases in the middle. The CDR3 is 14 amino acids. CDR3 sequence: CASSADGLQETQYF. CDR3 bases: TGCGCCAGCAGCGCGGACGGACTACAAGAGACCCAGTACTTC.

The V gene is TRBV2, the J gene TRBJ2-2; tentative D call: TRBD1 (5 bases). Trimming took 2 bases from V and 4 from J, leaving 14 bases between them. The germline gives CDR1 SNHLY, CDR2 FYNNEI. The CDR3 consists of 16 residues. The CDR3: CASSESGLRSTGELFF. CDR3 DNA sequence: TGTGCCAGCAGTGAATCAGGGTTGCGTAGCACCGGGGAGCTGTTTTTT.

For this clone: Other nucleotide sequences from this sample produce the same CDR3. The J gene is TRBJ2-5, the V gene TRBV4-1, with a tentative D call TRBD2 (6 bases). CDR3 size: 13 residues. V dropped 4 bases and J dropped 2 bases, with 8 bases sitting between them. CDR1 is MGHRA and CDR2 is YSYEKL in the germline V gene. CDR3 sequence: CASSRGLQETQYF. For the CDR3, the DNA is TGCGCCAGCAGCCGGGGACTGCAAGAGACCCAGTACTTC.

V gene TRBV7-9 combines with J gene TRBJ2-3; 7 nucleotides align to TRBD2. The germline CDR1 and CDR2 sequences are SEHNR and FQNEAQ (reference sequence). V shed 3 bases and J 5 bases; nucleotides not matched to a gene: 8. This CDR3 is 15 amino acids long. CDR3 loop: CASSLSGKKGDTQYF. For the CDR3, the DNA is TGTGCCAGCAGCTTGAGCGGGAAAAAAGGAGATACGCAGTATTTT.

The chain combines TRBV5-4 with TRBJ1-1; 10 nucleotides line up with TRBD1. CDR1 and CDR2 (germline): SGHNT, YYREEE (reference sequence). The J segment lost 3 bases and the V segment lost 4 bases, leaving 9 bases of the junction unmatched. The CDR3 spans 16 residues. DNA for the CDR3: TGTGCCAGCAGCCGCGGACAGGGGGGGACGGACACTGAAGCTTTCTTT. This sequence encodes CASSRGQGGTDTEAFF.

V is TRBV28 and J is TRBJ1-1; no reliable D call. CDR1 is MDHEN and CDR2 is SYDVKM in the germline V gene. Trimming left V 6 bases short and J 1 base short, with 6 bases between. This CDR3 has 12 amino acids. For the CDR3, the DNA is TGTGCCAGCAGGTACAGGAACACTGAAGCTTTCTTT. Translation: CASRYRNTEAFF. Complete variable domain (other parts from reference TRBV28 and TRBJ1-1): DVKVTQSSRYLVKRTGEKVFLECVQDMDHENMFWYRQDPGLGLRLIYFSYDVKMKEKGDIPEGYSVSREKKERFSLILESASTNQTSMYLCASRYRNTEAFFGQGTRLTVV.

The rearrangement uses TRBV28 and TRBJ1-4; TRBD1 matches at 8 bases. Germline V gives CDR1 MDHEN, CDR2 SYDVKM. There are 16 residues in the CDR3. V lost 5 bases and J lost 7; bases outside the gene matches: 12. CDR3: CASSGHPGGRGEKLFF. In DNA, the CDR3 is TGTGCCAGCAGTGGACACCCAGGGGGCCGGGGTGAAAAACTGTTTTTT.

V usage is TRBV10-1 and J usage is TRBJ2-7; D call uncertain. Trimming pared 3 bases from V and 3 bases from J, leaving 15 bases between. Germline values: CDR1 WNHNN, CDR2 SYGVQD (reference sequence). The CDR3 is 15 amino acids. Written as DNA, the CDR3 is TGCGCCAGCAGTGACCCCTCAGTAGGGAACTACGAGCAGTACTTC. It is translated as CASSDPSVGNYEQYF.

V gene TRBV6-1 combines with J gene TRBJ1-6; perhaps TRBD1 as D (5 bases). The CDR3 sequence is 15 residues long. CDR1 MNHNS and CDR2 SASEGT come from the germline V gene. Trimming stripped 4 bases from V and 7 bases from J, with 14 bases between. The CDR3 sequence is CASSVAGSGNSPLHF. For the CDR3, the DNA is TGTGCCAGCAGTGTGGCAGGGAGTGGGAATTCACCCCTCCACTTT.

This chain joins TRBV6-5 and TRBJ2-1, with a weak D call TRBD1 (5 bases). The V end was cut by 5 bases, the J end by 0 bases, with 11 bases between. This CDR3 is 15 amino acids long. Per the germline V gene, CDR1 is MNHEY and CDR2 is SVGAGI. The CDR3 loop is CASSAVDSSYNEQFF. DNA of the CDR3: TGTGCCAGCAGTGCGGTAGACAGCTCCTACAATGAGCAGTTCTTC.

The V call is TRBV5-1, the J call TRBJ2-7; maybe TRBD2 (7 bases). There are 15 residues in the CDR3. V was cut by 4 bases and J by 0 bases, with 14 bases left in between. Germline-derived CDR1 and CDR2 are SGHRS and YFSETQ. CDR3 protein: CASSLGGATSYEQYF. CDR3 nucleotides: TGCGCCAGCAGCCTAGGGGGGGCAACCTCCTACGAGCAGTACTTC.

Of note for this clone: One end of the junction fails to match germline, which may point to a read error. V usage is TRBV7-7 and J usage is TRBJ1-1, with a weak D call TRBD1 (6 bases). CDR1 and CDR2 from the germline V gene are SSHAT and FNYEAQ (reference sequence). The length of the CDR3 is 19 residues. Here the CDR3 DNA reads TGTGCTAGCAGCTTAGTAGGGTCCGACAGGCCGGTCGAGGACACTGAAGCTTTCTTT. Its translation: CASSLVGSDRPVEDTEAFF.

The CDR3 here is CAISESRTQNTEAFF. The DNA for the CDR3 is TGTGCCATCAGTGAGTCCCGGACGCAGAACACTGAAGCTTTCTTT. The chain links TRBV10-3 to TRBJ1-1; no clear D gene. Germline V gives CDR1 ENHRY, CDR2 SYGVKD. Trimming removed 0 bases from V and 1 base from J, with 9 bases in between. The CDR3 sequence is 15 residues long.

The CDR3 loop reads CASSPINTDTQYF. DNA of the CDR3: TGTGCCAGCTCACCGATAAACACAGATACGCAGTATTTT. V usage is TRBV18 and J usage is TRBJ2-3; no clear D gene. Germline V gene data show CDR1 as KGHSH and CDR2 as LQKENI. The CDR3 loop spans 13 amino acids. Between the trimmed V and J ends, which lost 3 bases and 2 bases, there was a span of 6 bases.

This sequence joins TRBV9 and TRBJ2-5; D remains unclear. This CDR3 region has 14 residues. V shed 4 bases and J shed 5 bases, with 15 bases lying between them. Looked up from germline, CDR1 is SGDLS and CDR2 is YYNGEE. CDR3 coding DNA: TGTGCCAGCAGCCCGGTACCAGAAGGGGAGACCCAGTACTTC. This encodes CASSPVPEGETQYF. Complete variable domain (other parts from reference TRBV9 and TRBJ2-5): DSGVTQTPKHLITATGQRVTLRCSPRSGDLSVYWYQQSLDQGLQFLIQYYNGEERAKGNILERFSAQQFPDLHSELNLSSLELGDSALYFCASSPVPEGETQYFGPGTRLLVL.

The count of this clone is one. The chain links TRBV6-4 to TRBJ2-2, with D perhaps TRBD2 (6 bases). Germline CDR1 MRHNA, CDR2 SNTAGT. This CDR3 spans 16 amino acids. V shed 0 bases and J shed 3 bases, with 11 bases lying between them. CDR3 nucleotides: TGTGCCAGCAGTGACTCGAGCCGGGAGTACACCGGGGAGCTGTTTTTT. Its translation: CASSDSSREYTGELFF.

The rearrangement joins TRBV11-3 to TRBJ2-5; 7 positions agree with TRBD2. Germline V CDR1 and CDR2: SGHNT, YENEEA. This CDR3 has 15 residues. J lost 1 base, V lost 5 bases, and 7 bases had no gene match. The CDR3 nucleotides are TGTGCCAGCAGCCCCCCCCCTAGCGGCCAAGAGACCCAGTACTTC. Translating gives CASSPPPSGQETQYF.

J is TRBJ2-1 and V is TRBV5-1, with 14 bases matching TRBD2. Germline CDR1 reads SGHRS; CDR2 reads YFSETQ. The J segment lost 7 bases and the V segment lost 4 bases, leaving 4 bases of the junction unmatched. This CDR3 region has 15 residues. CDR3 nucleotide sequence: TGCGCCAGCAGCCCGCGACTAGCGGGAGGGAATGAGCAGTTCTTC. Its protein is CASSPRLAGGNEQFF.

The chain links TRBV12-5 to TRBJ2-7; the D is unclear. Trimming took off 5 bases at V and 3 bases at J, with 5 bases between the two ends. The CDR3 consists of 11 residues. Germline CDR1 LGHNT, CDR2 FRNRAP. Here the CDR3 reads CASGQIYEQYF. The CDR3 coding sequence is TGTGCTAGTGGTCAAATCTACGAGCAGTACTTC.

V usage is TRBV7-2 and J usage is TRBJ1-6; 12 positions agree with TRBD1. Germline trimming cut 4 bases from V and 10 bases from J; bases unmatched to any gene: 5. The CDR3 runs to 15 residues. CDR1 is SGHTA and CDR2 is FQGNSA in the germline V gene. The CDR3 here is CASSSGQGARSPLHF. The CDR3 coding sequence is TGTGCCAGCAGCTCGGGACAGGGGGCCAGATCACCCCTCCACTTT.